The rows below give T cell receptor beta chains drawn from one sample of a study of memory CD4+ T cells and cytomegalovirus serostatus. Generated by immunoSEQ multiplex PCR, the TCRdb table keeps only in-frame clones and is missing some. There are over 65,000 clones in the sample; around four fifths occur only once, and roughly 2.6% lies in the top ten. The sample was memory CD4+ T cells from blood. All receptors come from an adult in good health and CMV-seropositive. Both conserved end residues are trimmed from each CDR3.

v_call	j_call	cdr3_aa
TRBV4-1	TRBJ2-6	ASSLGGGISGANVLT
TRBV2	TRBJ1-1	ASRESPGMNTEAF
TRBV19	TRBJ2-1	ASSIADRNEQF
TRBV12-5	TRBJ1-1	ASAAPWTGGTEAF
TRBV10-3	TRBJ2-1	AIRGGSNEQF
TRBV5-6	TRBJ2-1	ASSTPTGGVEQF
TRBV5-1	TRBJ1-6	ASSLENSPLH
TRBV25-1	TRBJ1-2	ATQHASINYGYT
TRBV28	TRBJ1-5	ASSSPSQGVAQH
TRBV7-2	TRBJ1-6	ASSTRAGDSPLH
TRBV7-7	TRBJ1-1	ASSQGGRRYTEAF
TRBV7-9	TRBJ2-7	ASSLAFSSLNEQY
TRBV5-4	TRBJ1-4	ASSLAPVQTNEKLF
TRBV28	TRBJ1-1	ASRRRAGTEAF
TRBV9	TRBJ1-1	ASSVVLGGRDTEAF
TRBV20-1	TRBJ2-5	SPQLETQY
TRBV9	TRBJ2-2	ASSGEGGGELF
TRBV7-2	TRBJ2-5	ASSSMGQPQETQY
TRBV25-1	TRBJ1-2	ASTQDTGGYT